This TCR beta chain was identified during a study of blood T cell repertoires in COVID-19. The wider study: The samples span acute and convalescent COVID-19 from the United States, Italy and Spain. PBMCs, B-cell-depleted T cells, or T cells were the source of the cDNA or gDNA that made up the material.

Methods used by the authors: Counts of nucleated cells, estimated from reference gene primer amplification, were obtained. TCRdb's copy holds only in-frame clones and misses some; the assay was immunoSEQ multiplex PCR. V and J calls and clone size are as listed in that table; D and trimming were resolved from the DNA. This table holds under 250,000 clones, 70% to 85% found once. Looked up from germline, CDR1 is SGHRS and CDR2 is YFSETQ. The CDR3 has 18 amino acids. The V segment lost 3 bases and the J segment 0 bases; nucleotides outside the gene matches: 11. The clonotype comes from an elderly man with acute or convalescent COVID-19. J is TRBJ2-1 and V is TRBV5-1; 8 bases are a match to TRBD2. The sample consisted of peripheral blood. CDR3: CASSWTSSLRSSYNEQFF. CDR3 bases: TGCGCCAGCAGCTGGACTAGCAGCCTAAGATCCTCCTACAATGAGCAGTTCTTC.